This T cell receptor (beta chain) was recovered during a study of a mutant IDH1 vaccine in newly diagnosed glioma. Details on this clone: Its target is not known.

TCRdb's copy holds only in-frame clones and misses some; the assay was immunoSEQ multiplex PCR. This table has fewer than 100,000 clones, 90% to 95% appearing once. The V and J ends lost 2 bases and 2 bases respectively, with 12 bases between them. CDR3 length: 15 amino acids. The V gene's germline CDR1 is MNHNS and CDR2 SASEGT. Noted time point: week 5, during vaccination. Each dose of the vaccine consisted of 300 ug of mutant IDH1 20-mer peptide, with topical imiquimod. The receptor was derived from a woman aged 45-65 years with glioma. Source: PBMCs, taken from a glioma patient whose treatment included an IDH1 peptide vaccine. This chain joins TRBV6-1 and TRBJ1-2, with D unresolved. This CDR3 is CASSEQTTGNYGYTF. CDR3 nucleotides: TGTGCCAGCAGTGAACAAACGACTGGGAACTATGGCTACACCTTC.